These 20 T cell receptor beta chains were all obtained from the same sample, sequenced in a study of low-dose radiotherapy and immunotherapy resistance in tumors. First-strand cDNA relied on TRAV- and TRBV-specific primers spanning alpha and beta chains. Both a constant-region primer and a V-primer adapter served to amplify TCRs across roughly 20 PCR cycles. One entry per CDR3 protein results from TCRdb running MiXCR on the reads. The sample records some 13,000 distinct CDR3 sequences, around three fifths being singletons. These receptors were obtained from a human donor with advanced metastatic prostate, ovarian, gallbladder or colorectal cancer (not recorded which). This table probably holds off-target reads from a library built for another chain.

This clonotype was recorded once. V is TRBV12-3 or TRBV12-4 and J is TRBJ2-2, with a weak D call TRBD1 (6 bases). V shed 3 bases and J shed 4 bases, with 18 bases lying between them. The CDR3 is made up of 17 amino acids. Here the CDR3 DNA reads TGTGCCAGCAGTTTGCGGGCAGGGGCTACGGGCACCGGGGAGCTGTTTTTT. Residues: CASSLRAGATGTGELFF.

This rearrangement joins TRBV29-1 to TRBJ2-7, with D unresolved. Looked up from germline, CDR1 is SQVTM and CDR2 is ANQGSEA. The V end lost 2 bases, the J end lost 2 bases, and 13 bases lay between the germline ends. The CDR3 extends over 14 amino acids. The CDR3 DNA sequence: TGCAGCGTTGAACTGGCGTCGTTAGCCTACGAGCAGTACTTC. Protein: CSVELASLAYEQYF.

This chain joins TRBV4-1 and TRBJ2-1; 7 bases are shared with TRBD2. Germline assignment: CDR1 MGHRA and CDR2 YSYEKL. V shed 1 base and J 9 bases; nucleotides not matched to a gene: 3. CDR3 size: 13 residues. CDR3 sequence (DNA): TGCGCCAGCAGCCAAGCCGCGGGAGTTGAGCAGTTCTTC. This codes for CASSQAAGVEQFF.

The rearrangement joins TRBV6-1 to TRBJ2-7, with 9 bases that match TRBD2. The CDR3 is made up of 15 amino acids. Germline-derived CDR1 and CDR2 are MNHNS and SASEGT. V shed 3 bases and J 1 base; nucleotides not matched to a gene: 4. CDR3: CASSEIAGESYEQYF. In nucleotides, the CDR3 is TGTGCCAGCAGTGAGATAGCGGGAGAGTCCTACGAGCAGTACTTC.

This clonotype appeared a few times. This chain links TRBV5-1 with TRBJ1-2; 9 nucleotides line up with TRBD1. Losses at the gene ends were 7 bases for V and 8 bases for J; bases not matched to a gene: 15. CDR3 length: 15 amino acids. Germline CDR1 is SGHRS and CDR2 is YFSETQ. The CDR3 loop reads CASSNLLQGAGGYTF. In DNA, the CDR3 is TGCGCCAGCTCGAACTTACTACAGGGGGCGGGCGGCTACACCTTC.

The chain uses TRBV6-2 or TRBV6-3 and TRBJ2-1, with unresolved D. The germline V and J ends were trimmed by 4 bases and 6 bases, with 4 bases remaining between them. CDR3 length equals 11 residues. Germline-derived CDR1 and CDR2 are MNHEY and SVGEGT. For the CDR3, the DNA is TGTGCCAGCAGTTTGGTCAATGAGCAGTTCTTC. This gives the protein CASSLVNEQFF.

This chain uses TRBV12-3 or TRBV12-4 with TRBJ1-5; D is unresolved. This CDR3 spans 14 amino acids. V lost 6 bases and J 6 bases, leaving 15 bases between the germline ends. DNA for the CDR3: TGTGCCAGCAGCCTGACCTCTGAGTCTCAGCCCCAGCATTTT. Protein product: CASSLTSESQPQHF.

The rearrangement links TRBV11-2 to TRBJ2-1, with a tentative D call TRBD1 (5 bases). CDR3 size: 14 residues. Germline CDR1 SGHAT, CDR2 FQNNGV. V lost 0 bases to trimming and J lost 10 bases, with 13 bases between them. For the CDR3, the DNA is TGTGCCAGCAGCTTAGACAGGACAATGTTGGAGCAGTTCTTC. Amino acids: CASSLDRTMLEQFF.

J is TRBJ1-4 and V is TRBV27; D is uncertain. The CDR3 extends over 14 amino acids. V lost 3 bases and J 3 bases, leaving 8 bases between the germline ends. Germline V lookup: CDR1 MNHEY, CDR2 SMNVEV (reference sequence). The CDR3 protein is CASSFATANEKLFF. The CDR3 DNA is TGTGCCAGCAGTTTTGCCACCGCTAATGAAAAACTGTTTTTT.

This clonotype was seen only a few times. CDR3 DNA: TGTGCCAGCAGCTTACTGGCTAGCGGGAGCGGGAGCACAGATACGCAGTATTTT. Amino acids: CASSLLASGSGSTDTQYF. J is TRBJ2-3 and V is TRBV7-2; TRBD2 matches 10 bases. With V trimmed by 2 bases and J by 0 bases, 8 bases remained unmatched. The germline CDR1 and CDR2 sequences are SGHTA and FQGNSA. This CDR3 region has 18 residues.

The chain links TRBV4-3 to TRBJ1-4; no firm D call. Trimming took 4 bases from V and 14 from J, leaving 17 bases between them. The CDR3 consists of 13 residues. In germline, CDR1 is LGHNA, CDR2 YSLEER. The CDR3 sequence: CASSRLGAQDLFF. The CDR3 coding sequence is TGCGCCAGCAGCCGACTCGGAGCGCAGGACCTGTTTTTT.

This clonotype was observed a few times. The V call is TRBV28, the J call TRBJ2-7; TRBD1 agrees at 10 bases. This CDR3 contains 15 residues. J gave up 1 base and V 8 bases, and 8 bases lay outside the gene matches. Germline values: CDR1 MDHEN, CDR2 SYDVKM. CDR3 residues: CASLLQGQGSYEQYF. Here the CDR3 DNA reads TGTGCCAGCCTTCTTCAGGGACAGGGGTCCTACGAGCAGTACTTC.

CDR3 residues: CASSRRSGETQYF. For the CDR3, the DNA is TGTGCCAGCTCGCGACGGTCAGGCGAGACCCAGTACTTC. The V gene is TRBV18, the J gene TRBJ2-5; D not certain. With 6 bases removed from V and 5 bases from J, the gap between germline ends came to 13 bases. CDR3 length: 13 amino acids. Germline V lookup: CDR1 KGHSH, CDR2 LQKENI.

This chain connects TRBV29-1 to TRBJ2-7, with TRBD2 matching 7 bases. This CDR3 comprises 11 residues. Germline CDR1 reads SQVTM; CDR2 reads ANQGSEA. The junction had 3 bases not matched to a gene; V was cut back by 3 bases and J by 7 bases. The CDR3 here is CSVERGREQYF. In DNA form, the CDR3 reads TGCAGCGTTGAGCGGGGGAGGGAGCAGTACTTC.

This chain connects TRBV19 to TRBJ2-1; 7 bases align to TRBD1. The germline CDR1 and CDR2 sequences are LNHDA and SQIVND (reference sequence). V lost 3 bases, J lost 3 bases, and 11 bases stayed unmatched. This CDR3 region has 17 residues. Written as DNA, the CDR3 is TGTGCCAGTAGTATTTGGTGGCAGGGGGATGTCTACAATGAGCAGTTCTTC. It encodes CASSIWWQGDVYNEQFF. The whole variable domain, filled in from reference TRBV19 and TRBJ2-1, reads DGGITQSPKYLFRKEGQNVTLSCEQNLNHDAMYWYRQDPGQGLRLIYYSQIVNDFQKGDIAEGYSVSREKKESFPLTVTSAQKNPTAFYLCASSIWWQGDVYNEQFFGPGTRLTVL.

This chain links TRBV4-2 with TRBJ2-7; 8 positions agree with TRBD1. The CDR3 runs to 12 residues. CDR1 is LGHNA and CDR2 is YNFKEQ in the germline V gene. The V and J ends lost 4 bases and 7 bases, in that order; junction bases with no gene match: 3. CDR3 bases: TGTGCCAGCAGCCCCACAGGGGGTGAGCAGTACTTC. Encoded protein: CASSPTGGEQYF.

The chain's CDR3 is CATQQVNTGELFF. In DNA form, the CDR3 reads TGTGCCACACAACAGGTGAACACCGGGGAGCTGTTTTTT. The genes are TRBV6-1 and TRBJ2-2; TRBD1 is a possible D gene (5 bases). Trimming shortened V by 10 bases and J by 1 base, and 10 bases separated the two germline ends. The CDR3 spans 13 residues. CDR1 is MNHNS, CDR2 SASEGT, per germline.

The rearrangement uses TRBV6-1 and TRBJ1-2; D unclear. Trimming left V 6 bases short and J 5 bases short, with 10 bases between. Germline CDR1 is MNHNS and CDR2 is SASEGT. The CDR3 extends over 12 amino acids. The DNA for the CDR3 is TGTGCCAGCAGACGCGACAAGTATGGCTACACCTTC. Its translation: CASRRDKYGYTF.

The chain couples TRBV19 to TRBJ2-7, with D possibly TRBD2 on 6 matching bases. V was cut by 9 bases and J by 7 bases, with 19 bases left in between. Germline CDR1 LNHDA, CDR2 SQIVND (reference sequence). The CDR3 extends over 13 amino acids. The CDR3 nucleotides read TGTGCCAGCATGACGACTAGTTCGCGGGAGCAGTACTTC. Its translation is CASMTTSSREQYF. The full variable domain, its missing parts supplied by reference TRBV19 and TRBJ2-7, is DGGITQSPKYLFRKEGQNVTLSCEQNLNHDAMYWYRQDPGQGLRLIYYSQIVNDFQKGDIAEGYSVSREKKESFPLTVTSAQKNPTAFYLCASMTTSSREQYFGPGTRLTVT.

V usage is TRBV28 and J usage is TRBJ1-3; D is undetermined. Trimming removed 6 bases from V and 8 bases from J, with 11 bases in between. Germline-derived CDR1 and CDR2 are MDHEN and SYDVKM. The CDR3 is 12 amino acids. The CDR3: CASSLGEDTIYF. The DNA of the CDR3 is TGTGCCAGCAGCCTTGGGGAGGACACCATATATTTT.